This T cell receptor (beta chain) emerged from a study of shared clonotypes between healthy human individuals. Study results and limitations: Naive subsets typically showed greater estimated richness than memory subsets.

Every subset's genomic DNA went evenly onto several immunoSEQ plates. This table comes from immunoSEQ multiplex PCR, and its TCRdb copy is limited to in-frame clones, with some not included. The profile shows over a million clones, around 78% of them singletons. J lost 10 bases, V lost 4 bases, and 8 bases had no gene match. CDR1 and CDR2 (germline): SQVTM, ANQGSEA. The length of the CDR3 is 13 residues. About this clone itself: What it binds is unknown.

Sequencing used memory CD4+ T cells from PBMCs. Noted subset: CD45RA-negative fraction. The chain recombines TRBV29-1 with TRBJ2-2; 8 bases agree with TRBD2. The source is a man aged 18 to 29 in good health. Some clones in this sample may be carry-over from other donors' samples. The CDR3 is CSVARTSQEELFF. The CDR3 DNA reads as TGCAGCGTTGCCAGGACTAGCCAGGAGGAGCTGTTTTTT.